This record looks at one T cell receptor beta chain sequence and its context. These data come from a study of T cells in localized non-small cell lung cancer. Trimming stripped 1 base from V and 4 bases from J, with 11 bases between. Looked up from germline, CDR1 is KGHSH and CDR2 is LQKENI. The CDR3 extends over 15 amino acids. TCRdb's table, derived via immunoSEQ multiplex PCR, lists solely in-frame clones and lacks some. The table has some 30,000 clones, 80% to 95% seen once. The TCR originated in an older female donor with stage II lung adenocarcinoma. The chain joins TRBV18 to TRBJ2-1; maybe TRBD1 (5 bases). The source material was peripheral blood mononuclear cells, sampled before any cancer treatment. The CDR3 reads CASSPRARVYNEQFF. The CDR3 nucleotides are TGTGCCAGCTCACCACGGGCCAGGGTTTACAATGAGCAGTTCTTC.